The present T cell receptor (beta chain) was sequenced within a study of siplizumab effects on memory and regulatory T cells. Germline CDR1 MNHEY, CDR2 SVGAGI. There are 13 residues in the CDR3. The V gene lost 8 bases and the J gene lost 0 bases, with 8 bases spanning the gap. Sequenced by immunoSEQ multiplex PCR; TCRdb stores in-frame clones only, minus some. The sample contains 87,000 or so clones, about 94% of which appear only once. The receptor was derived from a human donor in good health. This chain links TRBV6-5 with TRBJ1-3; D perhaps matches TRBD1 (5 bases). Sample: non-Treg CD4+ T cells sorted from blood. In nucleotides, the CDR3 is TGTGCCAGCGGGGCACTCTCTGGAAACACCATATATTTT. This encodes CASGALSGNTIYF.